This T cell receptor (beta chain) came from a study of T cell responses to AZD1222 COVID-19 vaccine. Study results and caveats: Nearly half of spike-specific TCRs reportedly go after variant regions that carry no mutations.

Libraries were prepared by immunoSEQ multiplex PCR; TCRdb keeps only in-frame clonotypes and omits some of them. Of over 140,000 clones in the sample, around 93% are singletons; the top ten hold around 3.5%. Concerning this clone: The antigen is not known.

V was pared by 6 bases and J by 4 bases, with 4 bases of the junction left unmatched. This CDR3 has 13 amino acids. The germline CDR1 and CDR2 sequences are LNHDA and SQIVND (reference sequence). Material: peripheral blood, obtained 28 days after the second AZD1222 dose. The sequence was obtained from an adult who received the AZD1222 COVID-19 vaccine. The V and J genes are TRBV19 and TRBJ1-1, with 8 bases lining up with TRBD1. The CDR3 sequence: CASSPTGVTEAFF. In DNA form, the CDR3 reads TGTGCCAGTAGCCCGACAGGGGTCACTGAAGCTTTCTTT.